The clone carrying this T cell receptor beta chain has ten or more counts. Its antigen is still unknown. The entry originates in a study of T cells in Graves' hyperthyroidism and ophthalmopathy. Study findings and constraints: A model using 13 V-J features told ophthalmopathy apart from stable hyperthyroidism.

Germline CDR1 reads LGHDT; CDR2 reads YNNKEL (reference sequence). This CDR3 is 15 amino acids long. V was pared by 0 bases and J by 0 bases, with 6 bases between. There were TCR beta CDR3 regions amplified from RNA transcripts. Carried out on the TCR CDR3, a first-round RT-PCR used the HTBI primer set. TCRdb reprocessed the multiplex PCR reads with MiXCR, giving one entry per CDR3 protein. Here the sample spans 130,000 to 150,000 distinct CDR3 sequences, less than 25% being singletons. The receptor was isolated from a woman aged 50 to 60 with Graves' hyperthyroidism that later progressed to Graves' ophthalmopathy. The chain couples TRBV3-1 to TRBJ2-1; D unclear. Sequencing was performed on blood. The chain's CDR3 is CASSQEVGSYNEQFF. Here the CDR3 DNA reads TGTGCCAGCAGCCAAGAGGTCGGCTCCTACAATGAGCAGTTCTTC.